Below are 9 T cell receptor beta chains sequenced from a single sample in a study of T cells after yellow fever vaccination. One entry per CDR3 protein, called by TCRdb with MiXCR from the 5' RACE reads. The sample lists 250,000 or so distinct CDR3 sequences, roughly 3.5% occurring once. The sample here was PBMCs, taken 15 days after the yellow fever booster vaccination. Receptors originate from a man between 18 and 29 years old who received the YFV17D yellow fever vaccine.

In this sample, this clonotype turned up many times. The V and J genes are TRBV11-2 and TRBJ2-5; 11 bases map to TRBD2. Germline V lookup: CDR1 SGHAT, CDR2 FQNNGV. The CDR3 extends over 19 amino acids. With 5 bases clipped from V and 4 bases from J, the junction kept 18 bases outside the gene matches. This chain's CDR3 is CASSRTVAGGLIGLETQYF. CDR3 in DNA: TGTGCCAGCAGCCGGACAGTAGCGGGGGGGCTGATCGGACTAGAGACCCAGTACTTC.

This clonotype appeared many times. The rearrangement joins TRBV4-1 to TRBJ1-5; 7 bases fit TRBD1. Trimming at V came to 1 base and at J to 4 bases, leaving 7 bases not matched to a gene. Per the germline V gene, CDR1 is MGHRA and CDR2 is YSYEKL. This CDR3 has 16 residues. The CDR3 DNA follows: TGCGCCAGCAGCCAAGTTTTGGGACAGCCAAATCAGCCCCAGCATTTT. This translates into CASSQVLGQPNQPQHF.

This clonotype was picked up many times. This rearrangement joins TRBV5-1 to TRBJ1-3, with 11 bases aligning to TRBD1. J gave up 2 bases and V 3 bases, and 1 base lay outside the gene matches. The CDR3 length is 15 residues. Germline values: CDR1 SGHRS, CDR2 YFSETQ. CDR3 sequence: CASSSGQGAGNTIYF. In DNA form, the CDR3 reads TGCGCCAGCAGCTCGGGACAGGGGGCTGGAAACACCATATATTTT. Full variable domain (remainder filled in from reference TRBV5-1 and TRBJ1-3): KAGVTQTPRYLIKTRGQQVTLSCSPISGHRSVSWYQQTPGQGLQFLFEYFSETQRNKGNFPGRFSGRQFSNSRSEMNVSTLELGDSALYLCASSSGQGAGNTIYFGEGSWLTVV.

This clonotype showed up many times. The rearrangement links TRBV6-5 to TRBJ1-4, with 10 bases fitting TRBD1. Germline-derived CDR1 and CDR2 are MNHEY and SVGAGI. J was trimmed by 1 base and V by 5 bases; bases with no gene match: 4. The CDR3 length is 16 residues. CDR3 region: CASSHDRGRTNEKLFF. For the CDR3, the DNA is TGTGCCAGCAGTCACGACAGGGGGCGAACTAATGAAAAACTGTTTTTT.

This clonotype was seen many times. The DNA of the CDR3 is TGTGCCAGCAGGAAAGAACTACAGGGGACAGACGGCTACACCTTC. Protein product: CASRKELQGTDGYTF. This chain joins TRBV6-5 and TRBJ1-2, with 7 positions matching TRBD1. The junction had 15 bases not matched to a gene; V was cut back by 6 bases and J by 8 bases. This CDR3 is built from 15 residues. The germline V gene has CDR1 MNHEY and CDR2 SVGAGI.

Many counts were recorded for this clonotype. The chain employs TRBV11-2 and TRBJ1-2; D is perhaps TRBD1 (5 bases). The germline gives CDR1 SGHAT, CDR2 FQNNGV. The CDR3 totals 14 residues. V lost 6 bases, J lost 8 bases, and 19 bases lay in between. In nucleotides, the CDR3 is TGTGCCAGCAGAGCCGGGGGTCGTTGGGGGGGCTACACCTTC. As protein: CASRAGGRWGGYTF.

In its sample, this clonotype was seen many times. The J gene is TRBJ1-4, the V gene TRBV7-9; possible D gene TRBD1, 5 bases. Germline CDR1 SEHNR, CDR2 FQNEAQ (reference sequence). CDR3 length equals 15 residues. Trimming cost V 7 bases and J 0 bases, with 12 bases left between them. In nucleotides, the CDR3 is TGTGCCAGCACCGTGGGGCATTCAACTAATGAAAAACTGTTTTTT. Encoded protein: CASTVGHSTNEKLFF.

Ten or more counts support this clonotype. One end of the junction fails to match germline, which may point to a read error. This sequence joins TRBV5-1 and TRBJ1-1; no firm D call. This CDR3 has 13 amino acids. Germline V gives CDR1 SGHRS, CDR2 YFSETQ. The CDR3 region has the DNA TGTGCCAGCAGCTTAACAATGAACACTGAAGCTTTCTTT. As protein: CASSLTMNTEAFF.

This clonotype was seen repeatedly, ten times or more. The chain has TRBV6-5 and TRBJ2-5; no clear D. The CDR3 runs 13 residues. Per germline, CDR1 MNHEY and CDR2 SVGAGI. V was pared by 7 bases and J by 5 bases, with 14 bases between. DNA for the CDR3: TGTGCCAGCAAGAGGACGCTCGGGGAGACCCAGTACTTC. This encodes CASKRTLGETQYF.